This T cell receptor (beta chain) was recovered during a study of cytomegalovirus exposure and HLA in healthy donors. Study-wide findings and caveats: There were under 200 TCR beta chains listed as cytomegalovirus-associated. Rare TCR sequences dominated, though some public TCRs recurred in many donors.

The CDR3 length is 17 residues. The germline V gene has CDR1 MGHDK and CDR2 SYGVNS. With 10 bases clipped from V and 3 bases from J, the junction kept 17 bases outside the gene matches. The table came from immunoSEQ multiplex PCR; TCRdb's copy has only in-frame clones and leaves some out. The top ten hold roughly 10% of the sample, which has over 110,000 clones, approximately 86% seen once. Separation from the roughly 700-subject first cohort characterized the 120-subject validation cohort, to which the donors belonged. With respect to this clone: No antigen is known for it.

The chain joins TRBV25-1 to TRBJ2-1, with 8 bases matching TRBD2. This receptor was taken from a man between 18 and 29 years old in good health and CMV-seropositive. The sample taken for sequencing was PBMCs. CDR3 nucleotides: TGTGCCACCGGGAGGGAAGGGACCTCAAACCTCTACAATGAGCAGTTCTTC. This gives the protein CATGREGTSNLYNEQFF.